Presented here are 21 T cell receptor beta chains from one specimen sequenced in a study of OX40 agonist ivuxolimab in advanced cancers. Data came from immunoSEQ multiplex PCR; TCRdb stores just in-frame clones and leaves some out. The data hold 81,000 or so clones, with 70% to 90% observed a single time. This specimen consisted of CD4+ or CD8+ T cells sorted from blood, obtained in a trial of the OX40 agonist ivuxolimab. These receptors came from an adult with an advanced solid tumor such as melanoma, head and neck, liver or kidney cancer.

V gene TRBV27 combines with J gene TRBJ1-4; the D gene is possibly TRBD1 (5 bases). Per the germline V gene, CDR1 is MNHEY and CDR2 is SMNVEV (reference sequence). The CDR3 has 12 residues. Between the trimmed V and J ends, which lost 4 bases and 8 bases, there was a span of 8 bases. The CDR3 DNA reads as TGTGCCAGCAGTTCCCGGGGGGAAAAACTGTTTTTT. This translates into CASSSRGEKLFF.

V and J are TRBV5-1 and TRBJ2-5, with D perhaps TRBD1 (6 bases). The length of the CDR3 is 14 residues. CDR1 and CDR2 from the germline V gene are SGHRS and YFSETQ. Trimming took 2 bases from V and 3 from J, leaving 11 bases between them. CDR3 protein: CASSFIRGEETQYF. The CDR3, as DNA: TGCGCCAGCAGCTTTATCAGGGGCGAAGAGACCCAGTACTTC.

The chain combines TRBV5-1 with TRBJ2-3; the match to TRBD2 covers 10 bases. The CDR3 has 17 residues. Germline lookup yields CDR1 SGHRS and CDR2 YFSETQ. Losses at the gene ends were 3 bases for V and 4 bases for J; bases not matched to a gene: 11. DNA for the CDR3: TGCGCCAGCAGCTCCACGGGTACTAGCGGGGCCTCAGATACGCAGTATTTT. It is translated as CASSSTGTSGASDTQYF.

There are a few counts of this clone. This chain uses TRBV15 with TRBJ1-4; D is possibly TRBD1 (6 bases). V dropped 8 bases and J dropped 7 bases, with 8 bases sitting between them. The CDR3 contains 11 residues. Germline loops: CDR1 LNHNV, CDR2 YYDKDF (reference sequence). This CDR3 reads CATQGIEKLFF. CDR3 bases: TGTGCCACCCAGGGGATTGAAAAACTGTTTTTT.

J is TRBJ1-1 and V is TRBV6-5; D is perhaps TRBD1 (6 bases). Per the germline V gene, CDR1 is MNHEY and CDR2 is SVGAGI. V shed 9 bases and J shed 0 bases, with 11 bases lying between them. The CDR3 extends over 13 amino acids. The CDR3 DNA reads as TGTGCCAGGGGGGGCAGGATGAACACTGAAGCTTTCTTT. Translating gives CARGGRMNTEAFF.

The CDR3 bases are TGTGCCAGCAGCCCGGGAGGCAGGGCGACAGTCATGCCCTATGGCTACACCTTC. Protein product: CASSPGGRATVMPYGYTF. The V and J genes are TRBV5-5 and TRBJ1-2, with a possible D match to TRBD1 (5 bases). Germline V gene sequence: CDR1 SGHKS, CDR2 YYEKEE (reference sequence). V dropped 4 bases and J dropped 4 bases, with 26 bases sitting between them. The CDR3 has 18 amino acids.

V gene TRBV7-2 combines with J gene TRBJ2-5; D unresolved. V was pared by 5 bases and J by 5 bases, with 12 bases between. CDR1 is SGHTA and CDR2 is FQGNSA in the germline V gene. This CDR3 is 13 amino acids long. The CDR3 spells CASSTLVGETQYF. CDR3 DNA sequence: TGTGCCAGCAGCACCTTGGTTGGCGAGACCCAGTACTTC. Looking up the rest from reference TRBV7-2 and TRBJ2-5 gives the full variable domain: GAGVSQSPSNKVTEKGKDVELRCDPISGHTALYWYRQSLGQGLEFLIYFQGNSAPDKSGLPSDRFSAERTGGSVSTLTIQRTQQEDSAVYLCASSTLVGETQYFGPGTRLLVL.

The chain recombines TRBV20-1 with TRBJ1-1, with no clear D. Between the trimmed V and J ends, which lost 7 bases and 1 base, there was a span of 4 bases. This CDR3 has 10 amino acids. Germline V gene data show CDR1 as DFQATT and CDR2 as SNEGSKA (reference sequence). This chain's CDR3 is CSGANTEAFF. For the CDR3, the DNA is TGCAGTGGGGCGAACACTGAAGCTTTCTTT.

This sequence joins TRBV5-4 and TRBJ1-1; TRBD1 matches 7 bases. Germline assignment: CDR1 SGHNT and CDR2 YYREEE (reference sequence). The trim removed 4 bases at V and 4 bases at J, leaving 7 bases unmatched. The CDR3 is 14 amino acids. For the CDR3, the DNA is TGTGCCAGCAGCCTCGACAGGGTGGGCACTGAAGCTTTCTTT. Translating gives CASSLDRVGTEAFF.

Only a few counts were recorded for this clone. J is TRBJ1-2 and V is TRBV7-3; no reliable D call. The CDR3 is made up of 10 amino acids. Trimming shortened V by 5 bases and J by 9 bases, and 7 bases separated the two germline ends. Germline CDR1 is SGHTA and CDR2 is FQGTGA. The CDR3 DNA follows: TGTGCCAGCAGCCACCCACGCTACACCTTC. Translated, it gives CASSHPRYTF.

About this clone: One end of the junction fails to match germline, which may point to a read error. The chain carries TRBV6-4 and TRBJ1-3; D gene unclear. Per germline, CDR1 MRHNA and CDR2 SNTAGT. This CDR3 comprises 14 residues. CDR3 sequence: CASSLPVDLNLDHF. CDR3 sequence (DNA): TGTGCCAGCAGCCTACCAGTGGACCTTAACCTCGATCATTTT.

The rearrangement uses TRBV28 and TRBJ1-2; D gene uncertain. The CDR3 loop spans 12 amino acids. V lost 11 bases and J lost 1, with 11 bases in between. CDR1 and CDR2 from the germline V gene are MDHEN and SYDVKM. The CDR3 is CAGSTVNYGYTF. In nucleotides, the CDR3 is TGTGCCGGCTCAACTGTTAACTATGGCTACACCTTC.

V usage is TRBV2 and J usage is TRBJ2-7; 9 bases agree with TRBD1. The CDR3 is made up of 14 amino acids. Germline V gene lookup returns CDR1 SNHLY and CDR2 FYNNEI. The J segment lost 2 bases and the V segment lost 6 bases, leaving 5 bases of the junction unmatched. CDR3 protein: CASRGQGDTYEQYF. CDR3 bases: TGTGCCAGCAGGGGACAGGGAGATACCTACGAGCAGTACTTC.

This chain links TRBV5-1 with TRBJ2-1; 7 bases are shared with TRBD1. Germline values: CDR1 SGHRS, CDR2 YFSETQ. The CDR3 has 15 residues. Losses at the gene ends were 1 base for V and 5 bases for J; bases not matched to a gene: 6. This CDR3 reads CASSLTGVSNNEQFF. The CDR3 nucleotides are TGCGCCAGCAGCTTGACAGGGGTATCGAACAATGAGCAGTTCTTC.

This clone was seen only a few times. The chain links TRBV20-1 to TRBJ1-1, with unresolved D. The CDR3 runs 11 residues. Germline V lookup: CDR1 DFQATT, CDR2 SNEGSKA (reference sequence). V gave up 5 bases and J gave up 1 base, with 5 bases separating them. The CDR3 reads CSAPSNTEAFF. The DNA for the CDR3 is TGCAGTGCTCCCTCGAACACTGAAGCTTTCTTT.

This clone has just one count. The rearrangement uses TRBV19 and TRBJ1-4; D perhaps matches TRBD1 (6 bases). The CDR3 is 14 amino acids. Trimming removed 5 bases at V and 5 bases at J, with 12 bases between. CDR1 is LNHDA, CDR2 SQIVND, per germline (reference sequence). In nucleotides, the CDR3 is TGTGCCAGTAGTGCCGGGACACGAAATGAAAAACTGTTTTTT. Its protein is CASSAGTRNEKLFF.

The genes are TRBV28 and TRBJ2-1; TRBD1 matches at 12 bases. The CDR3 extends over 14 amino acids. Germline V gene sequence: CDR1 MDHEN, CDR2 SYDVKM. The trim removed 3 bases at V and 15 bases at J, leaving 9 bases unmatched. The CDR3 protein is CASSFPGTGGPSFF. In DNA form, the CDR3 reads TGTGCCAGCAGTTTCCCCGGGACAGGGGGCCCGTCGTTCTTC.

The V and J genes are TRBV7-2 and TRBJ2-1; 7 nucleotides agree with TRBD1. Germline trimming cut 5 bases from V and 5 bases from J; bases unmatched to any gene: 6. The germline gives CDR1 SGHTA, CDR2 FQGNSA. This CDR3 has 14 residues. In nucleotides, the CDR3 is TGTGCCAGCAGCCCCGGGACAGCACACAATGAGCAGTTCTTC. Its translation is CASSPGTAHNEQFF.

The J gene is TRBJ2-3, the V gene TRBV6-1; no definite D call. V lost 5 bases and J lost 6, with 6 bases in between. This CDR3 contains 11 residues. Germline CDR1 reads MNHNS; CDR2 reads SASEGT. For the CDR3, the DNA is TGTGCCAGCAGTTTTTCCGATACGCAGTATTTT. This gives the protein CASSFSDTQYF.

The rearrangement uses TRBV28 and TRBJ1-4; the D gene is possibly TRBD1 (6 bases). The length of the CDR3 is 15 residues. CDR1 is MDHEN and CDR2 is SYDVKM in the germline V gene. Deletions cut 3 bases from V and 7 bases from J, with 15 bases between. CDR3 in amino acids: CASSFSGGWSEKLFF. The CDR3 region has the DNA TGTGCCAGCAGTTTTTCGGGGGGCTGGAGTGAAAAACTGTTTTTT.

The chain combines TRBV5-1 with TRBJ2-7, with 11 bases fitting TRBD2. J lost 4 bases, V lost 4 bases, and 4 bases had no gene match. Germline V gene lookup returns CDR1 SGHRS and CDR2 YFSETQ. This CDR3 comprises 14 residues. The CDR3: CASSATSGTYEQYF. CDR3 nucleotide sequence: TGCGCCAGCAGCGCGACTAGCGGGACTTACGAGCAGTACTTC.